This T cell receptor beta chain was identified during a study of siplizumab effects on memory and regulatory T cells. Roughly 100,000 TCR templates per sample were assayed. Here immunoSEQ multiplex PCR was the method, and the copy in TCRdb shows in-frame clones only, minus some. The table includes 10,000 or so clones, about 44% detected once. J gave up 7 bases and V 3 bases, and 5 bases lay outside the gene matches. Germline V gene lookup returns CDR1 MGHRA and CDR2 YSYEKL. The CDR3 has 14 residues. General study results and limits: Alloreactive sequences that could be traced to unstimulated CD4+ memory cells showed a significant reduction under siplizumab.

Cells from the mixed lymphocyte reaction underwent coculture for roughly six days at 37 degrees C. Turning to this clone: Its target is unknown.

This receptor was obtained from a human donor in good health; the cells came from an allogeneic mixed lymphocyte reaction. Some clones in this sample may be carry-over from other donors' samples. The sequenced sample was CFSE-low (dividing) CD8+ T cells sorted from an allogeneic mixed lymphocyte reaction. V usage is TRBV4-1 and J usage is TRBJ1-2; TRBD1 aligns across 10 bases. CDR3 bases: TGCGCCAGCAGCCAGACAGGGGGCCAGCGTGGCTACACCTTC. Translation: CASSQTGGQRGYTF.